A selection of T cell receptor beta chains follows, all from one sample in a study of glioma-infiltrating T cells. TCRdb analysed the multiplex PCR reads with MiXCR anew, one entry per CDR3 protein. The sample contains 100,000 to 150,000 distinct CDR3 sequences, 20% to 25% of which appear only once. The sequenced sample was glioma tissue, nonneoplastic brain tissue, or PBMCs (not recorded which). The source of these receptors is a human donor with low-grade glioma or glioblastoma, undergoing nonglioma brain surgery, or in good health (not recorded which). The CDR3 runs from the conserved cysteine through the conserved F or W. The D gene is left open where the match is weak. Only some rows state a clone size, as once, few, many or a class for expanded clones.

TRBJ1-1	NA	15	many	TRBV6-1	CASTGGTPMNTEAFF	TGTGCCAGCACCGGGGGGACACCTATGAACACTGAAGCTTTCTTT
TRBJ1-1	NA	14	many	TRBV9	CASQRMEQNTEAFF	TGTGCCAGCCAAAGGATGGAGCAAAACACTGAAGCTTTCTTT
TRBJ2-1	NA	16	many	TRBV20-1	CSAISELLRSYNEQFF	TGCAGTGCTATCTCAGAGTTACTCCGCTCCTACAATGAGCAGTTCTTC
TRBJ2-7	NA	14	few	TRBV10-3	CAIRVPGPRGEQYF	TGTGCCATCAGGGTTCCGGGACCCCGAGGGGAGCAGTACTTC
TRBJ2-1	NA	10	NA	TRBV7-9	CASSSSEQSF	TGTGCCAGCAGCTCATCTGAGCAGTCCTTC
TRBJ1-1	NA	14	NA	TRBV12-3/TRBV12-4	CASSDGQMNTEAFF	TGTGCCAGCAGTGACGGGCAAATGAACACTGAAGCTTTCTTT
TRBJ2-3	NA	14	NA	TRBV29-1	CSAEAGRSTDTQYF	TGCAGCGCGGAAGCAGGAAGAAGCACAGATACGCAGTATTTT
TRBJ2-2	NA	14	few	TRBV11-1	CASSDRRGAGELFF	TGTGCCAGCAGCGACCGAAGGGGAGCAGGGGAGCTGTTTTTT
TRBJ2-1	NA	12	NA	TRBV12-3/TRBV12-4	CASSVVGGGQFF	TGTGCCAGCAGTGTCGTAGGGGGTGGGCAGTTCTTC
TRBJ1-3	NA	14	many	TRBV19	CASTGGEAGNTIYF	TGTGCCAGTACTGGGGGAGAAGCTGGAAACACCATATATTTT
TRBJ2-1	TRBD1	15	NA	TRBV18	CASSPEQGTYNEQFF	TGTGCCAGCTCACCGGAACAGGGGACCTACAATGAGCAGTTCTTC
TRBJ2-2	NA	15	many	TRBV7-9	CASSLYVGNTGELFF	TGTGCCAGCAGCTTATATGTCGGGAACACCGGGGAGCTGTTTTTT
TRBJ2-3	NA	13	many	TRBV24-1	CATEGSSTDTQYF	TGTGCCACCGAGGGGAGTAGCACAGATACGCAGTATTTT
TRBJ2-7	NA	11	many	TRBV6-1	CASSHTYEQYF	TGTGCCAGCAGTCATACCTACGAGCAGTACTTC
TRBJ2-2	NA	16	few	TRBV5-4	CASSFAQGRRTGELFF	TGTGCCAGCAGCTTCGCACAGGGAAGACGTACCGGGGAGCTGTTTTTT
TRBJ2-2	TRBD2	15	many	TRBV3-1	CASSQRTSIIGELFF	TGTGCCAGCAGCCAAAGGACTAGCATTATCGGGGAGCTGTTTTTT
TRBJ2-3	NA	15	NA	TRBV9	CASSNLPWTADTQYF	TGTGCCAGCAGCAATCTGCCCTGGACTGCAGATACGCAGTATTTT
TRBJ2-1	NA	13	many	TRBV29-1	CSGQADTYNEQFF	TGCAGCGGTCAAGCTGACACATACAATGAGCAGTTCTTC
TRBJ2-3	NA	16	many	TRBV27	CASSLGWHQGGDTQYF	TGTGCCAGCAGTTTGGGGTGGCATCAGGGTGGAGATACGCAGTATTTT
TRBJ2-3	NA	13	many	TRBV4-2	CASSQVGADTQYF	TGTGCCAGCAGCCAAGTCGGGGCAGATACGCAGTATTTT
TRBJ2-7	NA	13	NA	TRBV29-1	CSVDSGSPYEQYF	TGCAGCGTTGATTCTGGGAGCCCCTACGAGCAGTACTTC
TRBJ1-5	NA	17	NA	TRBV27	CASSLNPGGAGNQPQHF	TGTGCCAGCAGTTTAAATCCAGGAGGGGCAGGCAATCAGCCCCAGCATTTT
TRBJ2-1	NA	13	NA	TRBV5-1	CASSLDLHNEQFF	TGCGCCAGCAGCTTGGACCTGCACAATGAGCAGTTCTTC